This T cell receptor (beta chain) was sequenced for a study of T cells in Graves' hyperthyroidism and ophthalmopathy. Study-wide background: Peripheral blood specimens were obtained at initial diagnosis, prior to any treatment.

Whole-study results and caveats: In simple terms, a model built on 13 V-J features told ophthalmopathy apart from stable hyperthyroidism.

This clonotype was seen repeatedly, ten times or more. Its antigen is not known. Amplification yielded TCR beta CDR3 regions, with RNA transcripts as the source. During a first-round RT-PCR of the TCR CDR3, the HTBI primer set was used. Each CDR3 protein is one row after TCRdb ran MiXCR on the multiplex PCR reads. The table shows about 570,000 distinct CDR3 sequences, with approximately 15% occurring only once. The receptor comes from a woman aged 40 to 55 with Graves' hyperthyroidism. The sequenced sample was blood.

Here the CDR3 DNA reads TGTGCCACAAATCTCGGGACAGTGGGTTCAGATACGCAGTATTTT. Translated, it gives CATNLGTVGSDTQYF. This chain joins TRBV6-1 and TRBJ2-3, with TRBD1 matching over 7 bases. The CDR3 covers 15 residues. J gave up 4 bases and V 10 bases, and 14 bases lay outside the gene matches. From germline, CDR1 is MNHNS and CDR2 SASEGT.